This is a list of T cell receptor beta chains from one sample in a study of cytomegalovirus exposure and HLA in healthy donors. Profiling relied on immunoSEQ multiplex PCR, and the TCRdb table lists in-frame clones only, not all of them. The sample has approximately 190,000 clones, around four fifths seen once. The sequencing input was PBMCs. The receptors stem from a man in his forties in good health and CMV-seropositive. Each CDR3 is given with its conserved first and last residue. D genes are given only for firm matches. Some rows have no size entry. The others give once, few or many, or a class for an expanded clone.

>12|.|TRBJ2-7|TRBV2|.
TGTGCCGGCCGAGCTAGCGACTACGAGCAGTACTTC
CAGRASDYEQYF
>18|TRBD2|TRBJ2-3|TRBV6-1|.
TGTGCCAGCAGTGAGTGGCTAGCGGGTGGCCCCCCCACAGATACGCAGTATTTT
CASSEWLAGGPPTDTQYF
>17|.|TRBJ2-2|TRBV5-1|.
TGCGCCAGCAGCAGGACAAGGACAGTAGGCCTATCCGGGGAGCTGTTTTTT
CASSRTRTVGLSGELFF
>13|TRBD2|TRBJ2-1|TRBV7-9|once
TGTGCCAGCAGCTTAGTCGAAGCGGGAGTAGCGTTCTTC
CASSLVEAGVAFF
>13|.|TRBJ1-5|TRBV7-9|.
TGTGCCAGCAGCTTACAGGGGAATCAGCCCCAGCATTTT
CASSLQGNQPQHF
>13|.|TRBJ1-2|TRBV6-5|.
TGTGCCAGCAGTCCGACTGGGACACATGGCTACACCTTC
CASSPTGTHGYTF
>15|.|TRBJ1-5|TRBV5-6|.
TGTGCCAGCAGTACACGGGTTACACCCAATCAGCCCCAGCATTTT
CASSTRVTPNQPQHF
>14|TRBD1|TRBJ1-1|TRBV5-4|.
TGTGCCAGCAGTCAGGGGGCGTTAAACACTGAAGCTTTCTTT
CASSQGALNTEAFF
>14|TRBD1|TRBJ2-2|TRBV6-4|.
TGTGCCAACAGTGTGGACAGGAGCACCGGGGAGCTGTTTTTT
CANSVDRSTGELFF
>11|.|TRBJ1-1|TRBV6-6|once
TGTGCCAGCCAGCGGACAGCTGAAGCTTTCTTT
CASQRTAEAFF
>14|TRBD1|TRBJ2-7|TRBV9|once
TGTGCCAGCGAGCCTTGGGACAGGGGGGATGAGCAGTACTTC
CASEPWDRGDEQYF
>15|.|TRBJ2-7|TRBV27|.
TGTGCCAGCAGTTTATCATCGGGAGAAGGCTACGAGCAGTACTTC
CASSLSSGEGYEQYF
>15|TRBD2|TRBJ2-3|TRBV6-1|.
TGTGCCAGCAGTGCGGGAGGAACAATCGCAGATACGCAGTATTTT
CASSAGGTIADTQYF
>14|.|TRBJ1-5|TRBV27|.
TGTGCCAGCAGTTCCGGGAACCCGAATCAGCCCCAGCATTTT
CASSSGNPNQPQHF
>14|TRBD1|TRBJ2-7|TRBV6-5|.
TGTGCCAGCAGCCCTGACAGGGGGCCCTACGAGCAGTACTTC
CASSPDRGPYEQYF
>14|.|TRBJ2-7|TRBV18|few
TGTGCCAGCTCACCACCGGGGCAGTCCTACGAGCAGTACTTC
CASSPPGQSYEQYF
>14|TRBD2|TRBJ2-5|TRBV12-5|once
TGTGCTAGTGGTTTGAGCGGGAAGGGCGAGACCCAGTACTTC
CASGLSGKGETQYF
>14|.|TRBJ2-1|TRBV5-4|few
TGTGCCAGCAGACCAGACTACCCCTACAATGAGCAGTTCTTC
CASRPDYPYNEQFF
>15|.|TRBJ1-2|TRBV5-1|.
TGCGCCAGCAGCTTGGAGGGTAGGGGTGTGAGTGGCTACACCTTC
CASSLEGRGVSGYTF
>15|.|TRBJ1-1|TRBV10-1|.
TGCGCCAGCAGCGAGATCTCATCGGGGAACACTGAAGCTTTCTTT
CASSEISSGNTEAFF
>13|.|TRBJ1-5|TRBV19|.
TGTGCCAGTGGAGACAGGTTAGAGCAGCCCCAGCATTTT
CASGDRLEQPQHF
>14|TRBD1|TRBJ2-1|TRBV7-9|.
TGTGCCAGCAGCTCAAGGACAGGGTACAATGAGCAGTTCTTC
CASSSRTGYNEQFF
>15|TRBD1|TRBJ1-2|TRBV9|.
TGTGCCAGCAGCGTAGCCAGGACAGGGTACTATGGCTACACCTTC
CASSVARTGYYGYTF
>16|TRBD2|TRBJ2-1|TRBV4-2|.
TGTGCCAGCAGCCAAAGGTCTAGCGGGAGCTACAATGAGCAGTTCTTC
CASSQRSSGSYNEQFF
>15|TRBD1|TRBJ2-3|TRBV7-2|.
TGTGCCAGCAGCTTAATCGCAGGGGGAACAGATACGCAGTATTTT
CASSLIAGGTDTQYF
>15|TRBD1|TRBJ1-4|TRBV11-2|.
TGTGCCAGCAGCTTAGATTCGGCAGGGGGAGAAAAACTGTTTTTT
CASSLDSAGGEKLFF
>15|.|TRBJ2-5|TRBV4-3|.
TGCGCCAGCAGCCCAGATCCCGGACAGCGAGAGACCCAGTACTTC
CASSPDPGQRETQYF
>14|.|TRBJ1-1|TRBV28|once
TGTGCCAGCAGTTTCCGGGGTGAAGGTCCTGAAGCTTTCTTT
CASSFRGEGPEAFF
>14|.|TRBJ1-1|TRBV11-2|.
TGTGCCAGCAGCTTAGGACAGATGAACACTGAAGCTTTCTTT
CASSLGQMNTEAFF
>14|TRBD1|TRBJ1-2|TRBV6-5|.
TGTGCCAGCAGTTACGACAGGGGCGAAGGGGGCTACACCTTC
CASSYDRGEGGYTF
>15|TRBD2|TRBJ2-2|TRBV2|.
TGTGCCAGCAGGGCCATTAGCGGGCCCACCGGGGAGCTGTTTTTT
CASRAISGPTGELFF
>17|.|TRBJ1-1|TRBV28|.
TGTGCCAGCAGTCCTCTGAATACGGGACAATCGAACACTGAAGCTTTCTTT
CASSPLNTGQSNTEAFF